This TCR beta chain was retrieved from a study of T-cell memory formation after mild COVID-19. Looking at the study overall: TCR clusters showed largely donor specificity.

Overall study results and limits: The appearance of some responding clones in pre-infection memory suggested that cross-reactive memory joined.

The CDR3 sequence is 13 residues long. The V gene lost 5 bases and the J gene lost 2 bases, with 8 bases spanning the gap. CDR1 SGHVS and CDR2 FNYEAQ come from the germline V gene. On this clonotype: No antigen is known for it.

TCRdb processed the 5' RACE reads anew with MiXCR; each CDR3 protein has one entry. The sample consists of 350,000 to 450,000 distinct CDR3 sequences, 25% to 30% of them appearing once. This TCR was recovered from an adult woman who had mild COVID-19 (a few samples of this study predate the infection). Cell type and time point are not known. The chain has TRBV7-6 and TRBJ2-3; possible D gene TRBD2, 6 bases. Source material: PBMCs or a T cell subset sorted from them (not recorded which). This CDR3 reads CASSRDFTDTQYF. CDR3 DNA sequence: TGTGCCAGCAGCCGGGACTTCACAGATACGCAGTATTTT.